The 18 T cell receptor beta chains given below trace back to one sample, sequenced in a study of T-cell reconstitution after alpha-beta-depleted transplantation in children. The authors prepared the TCRbeta library with unique molecular identifiers. TCRdb ran MiXCR on the PCR reads and lists one entry per CDR3 protein. The sample contains 580,000 or so distinct CDR3 sequences, about 21% of which appear only once. Sequenced material: PBMCs, mostly from graft donor cells, taken 360 days after TCRalphabeta/CD19-depleted stem cell transplant. The receptors shown here come from a boy younger than two who had a stem cell transplant for acute myeloid leukemia, so the T cells may come from the graft donor.

This clonotype was seen ten or more times. The gene calls are TRBV6-5 and TRBJ2-3; D is unresolved. This CDR3 has 14 residues. Trimming pared 11 bases from V and 0 bases from J, leaving 15 bases between. Germline loops: CDR1 MNHEY, CDR2 SVGAGI. CDR3 residues: CASGRTTSTDTQYF. The CDR3 DNA follows: TGTGCCTCTGGCCGGACGACAAGCACAGATACGCAGTATTTT.

This clonotype was counted ten times or more. V gene TRBV10-3 combines with J gene TRBJ2-7; TRBD2 agrees at 11 bases. The CDR3 contains 13 residues. In germline, CDR1 is ENHRY, CDR2 SYGVKD. J lost 9 bases, V lost 8 bases, and 9 bases had no gene match. The CDR3 nucleotides are TGTGCCATCTCGACTAGCGGGGAATCTGTGCAGTACTTC. This translates into CAISTSGESVQYF.

V gene TRBV7-2 combines with J gene TRBJ2-5; D unresolved. Trimming removed 2 bases from V and 5 bases from J, with 18 bases in between. CDR1 is SGHTA and CDR2 is FQGNSA in the germline V gene. The CDR3 is 16 amino acids. CDR3 sequence: CASSLNILKVGETQYF. The DNA for the CDR3 is TGTGCCAGCAGCTTAAACATCTTGAAGGTTGGGGAGACCCAGTACTTC.

The J gene is TRBJ1-1, the V gene TRBV29-1; D gene uncertain. This CDR3 comprises 11 residues. In germline, CDR1 is SQVTM, CDR2 ANQGSEA. Trimming stripped 5 bases from V and 3 bases from J, with 7 bases between. The CDR3 DNA is TGCAGCGTTAGCAGCTACACTGAAGCTTTCTTT. Its translation is CSVSSYTEAFF.

The chain couples TRBV28 to TRBJ1-1; unclear D gene. The ends were cut back, 1 base at V and 4 bases at J, with 10 bases in the middle. Per germline, CDR1 MDHEN and CDR2 SYDVKM. There are 14 residues in the CDR3. The DNA of the CDR3 is TGTGCCAGCAGTTTATATCGGGCTGGCACTGAAGCTTTCTTT. The encoded protein is CASSLYRAGTEAFF.

The chain is built from TRBV20-1 and TRBJ2-7; D may be TRBD1 (6 bases). Germline CDR1 reads DFQATT; CDR2 reads SNEGSKA (reference sequence). CDR3 length equals 14 residues. V was cut by 5 bases and J by 4 bases, with 18 bases left in between. This chain's CDR3 is CSAPYPDRPYEQYF. The DNA for the CDR3 is TGCAGTGCTCCCTACCCCGACAGGCCTTACGAGCAGTACTTC.

The table lists this clonotype with a few counts. The chain couples TRBV10-3 to TRBJ2-3; unclear D gene. Germline loops: CDR1 ENHRY, CDR2 SYGVKD. The CDR3 has 14 amino acids. V was cut by 7 bases and J by 1 base, with 12 bases left in between. CDR3 protein: CAINPRGRTDTQYF. DNA of the CDR3: TGTGCCATCAACCCTCGAGGCCGCACAGATACGCAGTATTTT.

This sequence joins TRBV7-9 and TRBJ2-7; tentative D call: TRBD1 (5 bases). The CDR3 is 14 amino acids. The V end lost 5 bases, the J end lost 6 bases, and 17 bases lay between the germline ends. CDR1 SEHNR and CDR2 FQNEAQ come from the germline V gene (reference sequence). CDR3 sequence reads: CASSIQEITTEQYF. The CDR3 nucleotides are TGTGCCAGCAGCATACAGGAGATTACGACCGAGCAGTACTTC. The variable domain in full, with the rest retrieved from reference TRBV7-9 and TRBJ2-7, is DTGVSQNPRHKITKRGQNVTFRCDPISEHNRLYWYRQTLGQGPEFLTYFQNEAQLEKSRLLSDRFSAERPKGSFSTLEIQRTEQGDSAMYLCASSIQEITTEQYFGPGTRLTVT.

V and J are TRBV7-2 and TRBJ1-2, with D unclear. In germline, CDR1 is SGHTA, CDR2 FQGNSA. V gave up 6 bases and J gave up 9 bases, with 17 bases separating them. The CDR3 contains 13 residues. This chain's CDR3 is CASRMESLASYTF. CDR3 sequence (DNA): TGTGCCAGCAGGATGGAAAGCCTCGCAAGCTACACCTTC.

This clonotype occurred many times. The chain has TRBV15 and TRBJ2-5; D is unclear. Germline CDR1 and CDR2: LNHNV and YYDKDF (reference sequence). Trimming removed 0 bases from V and 5 bases from J, with 13 bases in between. The CDR3 consists of 15 residues. The DNA for the CDR3 is TGTGCCACCAGCAGAGATCCTCTCGACTGGGAGACCCAGTACTTC. Its protein product is CATSRDPLDWETQYF.

This clonotype was detected many times. The rearrangement uses TRBV4-1 and TRBJ2-6, with D perhaps given as TRBD1 or TRBD2 (6 bases each). Germline CDR1 MGHRA, CDR2 YSYEKL. The CDR3 is made up of 17 amino acids. Between the trimmed V and J ends, which lost 1 base and 2 bases, there was a span of 12 bases. The CDR3 region is CASSQVFGGPGANVLTF. The CDR3 nucleotides read TGCGCCAGCAGCCAAGTATTCGGGGGCCCTGGGGCCAACGTCCTGACTTTC.

The chain carries TRBV20-1 and TRBJ2-3, with 9 bases identical to TRBD1. This CDR3 contains 15 residues. V gave up 2 bases and J gave up 4 bases; unmatched junction bases: 7. Germline V lookup: CDR1 DFQATT, CDR2 SNEGSKA (reference sequence). CDR3 sequence: CSARIRDRAPDTQYF. Written as DNA, the CDR3 is TGCAGTGCTAGAATCCGGGACAGGGCCCCAGATACGCAGTATTTT.

V gene TRBV12-3 or TRBV12-4 combines with J gene TRBJ2-2; the match to TRBD2 covers 11 bases. The V and J ends lost 6 bases and 5 bases, in that order; junction bases with no gene match: 8. The CDR3 extends over 16 amino acids. The CDR3 here is CASRSSGGAPTGELFF. CDR3 bases: TGTGCCAGCAGAAGTAGCGGGGGGGCTCCTACCGGGGAGCTGTTTTTT.

The chain joins TRBV6-1 to TRBJ1-4; no firm D call. The CDR3 consists of 12 residues. Germline V gives CDR1 MNHNS, CDR2 SASEGT. Trimming pared 4 bases from V and 8 bases from J, leaving 8 bases between. Here the CDR3 DNA reads TGTGCCAGCAGTGTCGACCGCGAAAAACTGTTTTTT. Amino acid sequence: CASSVDREKLFF.

There are a few counts of this clonotype. V is TRBV20-1 and J is TRBJ2-5, with D maybe TRBD2 (6 bases). The CDR3 is 19 residues long. Trimming shortened V by 0 bases and J by 3 bases, and 26 bases separated the two germline ends. CDR1 and CDR2 (germline): DFQATT, SNEGSKA (reference sequence). The CDR3 loop reads CSARDSGSAGSSFKETQYF. DNA for the CDR3: TGCAGTGCTAGAGATTCGGGGTCGGCGGGGTCATCCTTCAAAGAGACCCAGTACTTC.

The CDR3 region is CASSVTSSGANVLTF. In nucleotides, the CDR3 is TGTGCCAGCAGCGTTACGTCGTCTGGGGCCAACGTCCTGACTTTC. The rearrangement joins TRBV21-1 to TRBJ2-6. TRBV21-1 represents a pseudogene. The CDR3 runs 15 residues.

This clonotype came up a few times. V gene TRBV12-3 or TRBV12-4 combines with J gene TRBJ2-5; 7 bases align to TRBD1. Unmatched junction bases numbered 5, after V lost 4 bases and J lost 3 bases. The CDR3 runs 14 residues. CDR3 residues: CASSSQGVEETQYF. As DNA, the CDR3 is TGTGCCAGCAGTTCGCAGGGGGTCGAAGAGACCCAGTACTTC.

This clonotype was observed at least ten times. The chain recombines TRBV20-1 with TRBJ2-5; TRBD1 matches 7 bases. V lost 6 bases to trimming and J lost 5 bases; unmatched junction nucleotides: 9. Germline-derived CDR1 and CDR2 are DFQATT and SNEGSKA (reference sequence). This CDR3 comprises 13 residues. The DNA of the CDR3 is TGCAGTGCCAGGACAGGTTCAAAGGAGACCCAGTACTTC. Its translation is CSARTGSKETQYF.